Reported below is one T cell receptor (beta chain). Profiling relied on immunoSEQ multiplex PCR, and the TCRdb table lists in-frame clones only, not all of them. The sample lists around 190,000 clones; 75% to 85% were seen once. The CDR3 is made up of 12 amino acids. These data originate in a study of blood T cell repertoires in COVID-19. Study details: The samples span acute and convalescent COVID-19 from the United States, Italy and Spain. Nucleic acid was either cDNA or gDNA, and it came from T cells, B-cell-depleted T cells, or PBMCs.

This chain uses TRBV12-2 with TRBJ1-1; TRBD1 was called by the table and not checked on the DNA. TRBV12-2 is designated a pseudogene. Material: peripheral blood. The receptor was isolated from a human donor in a cohort sampled during active COVID-19. The DNA for the CDR3 is TGTGCAAGTCGCCCAGTGAACACTGAAGCTTTCTTT. Translating it yields CASRPVNTEAFF.